Below, 21 T cell receptor beta chains from the same sample are listed, as sequenced in a study of PD-1 blockade in classical Hodgkin lymphoma. The time point: cycle 4 day 1 (C4D1), after 6 weeks of nivolumab. No patient escaped relapse after autologous stem cell transplantation, and brentuximab vedotin exposure varied. Purification of CD4+ T cells from thawed PBMCs was achieved by magnetic negative selection. Some clones are missing from TCRdb's copy, which holds only in-frame ones; the method was immunoSEQ multiplex PCR. The top ten clones hold around 2.1% of a sample with 15,000 to 20,000 clones, roughly 75% of them seen once. The material sequenced was CD4+ T cells from blood, taken before the fourth cycle of nivolumab. The receptors stem from a human donor with classical Hodgkin lymphoma.

This chain uses TRBV9 with TRBJ2-3, with 11 bases that match TRBD2. Germline-derived CDR1 and CDR2 are SGDLS and YYNGEE. V gave up 3 bases and J gave up 2 bases; unmatched junction bases: 5. The CDR3 has 16 residues. Here the CDR3 reads CASSAAGLAATDTQYF. The CDR3 coding sequence is TGTGCCAGCAGCGCGGCGGGACTAGCGGCCACAGATACGCAGTATTTT.

This CDR3 is CASSLTGELFF. The CDR3 nucleotides are TGTGCCAGCAGTTTAACCGGGGAGCTGTTTTTT. V is TRBV28 and J is TRBJ2-2; no clear D. CDR1 and CDR2 from the germline V gene are MDHEN and SYDVKM. V lost 2 bases and J lost 5, with 0 bases in between. This CDR3 has 11 residues.

This clone turned up a few times. This chain links TRBV5-4 with TRBJ2-7; D unclear. Germline loops: CDR1 SGHNT, CDR2 YYREEE (reference sequence). The CDR3 consists of 12 residues. V gave up 3 bases and J gave up 6 bases, with 10 bases separating them. CDR3 sequence: CASSYLVSEQYF. CDR3 in DNA: TGTGCCAGCAGCTACCTTGTAAGCGAGCAGTACTTC.

The chain uses TRBV19 and TRBJ2-7, with D possibly TRBD2 on 6 matching bases. CDR3 length equals 15 residues. Germline loops: CDR1 LNHDA, CDR2 SQIVND (reference sequence). The V end was cut by 4 bases, the J end by 0 bases, with 13 bases between. The CDR3 protein is CASSTRESHSYEQYF. The CDR3 DNA is TGTGCCAGTAGTACCCGGGAGAGTCACTCCTACGAGCAGTACTTC.

This CDR3 reads CASSSRTGGNYNEQFF. The CDR3 DNA reads as TGTGCCAGCAGTTCTAGGACAGGGGGCAACTACAATGAGCAGTTCTTC. This chain uses TRBV7-6 with TRBJ2-1; 11 bases line up with TRBD1. Trimming took 6 bases from V and 3 from J; bases not matched to a gene: 7. The CDR3 extends over 16 amino acids. CDR1 and CDR2 from the germline V gene are SGHVS and FNYEAQ.

This clone was counted between two and nine times. The identical CDR3 is also encoded by other nucleotide sequences in the sample. The genes are TRBV28 and TRBJ1-2; the D gene is possibly TRBD1 (5 bases). The germline V and J ends were trimmed by 7 bases and 2 bases, with 8 bases remaining between them. Germline CDR1 reads MDHEN; CDR2 reads SYDVKM. This CDR3 has 12 residues. DNA for the CDR3: TGTGCCAGCAATCGGGGGAACTATGGCTACACCTTC. It translates to CASNRGNYGYTF.

The V gene is TRBV11-2, the J gene TRBJ2-7, with D tentatively TRBD2 (6 bases). Between the trimmed V and J ends, which lost 0 bases and 3 bases, there was a span of 12 bases. The CDR3 loop spans 15 amino acids. Germline CDR1 reads SGHAT; CDR2 reads FQNNGV. The CDR3 bases are TGTGCCAGCAGCTTAGATGGGCGGGGCCTCTACGAGCAGTACGTC. Encoded protein: CASSLDGRGLYEQYV.

The chain joins TRBV7-6 to TRBJ2-7; possible D gene TRBD1, 6 bases. This CDR3 has 12 amino acids. Germline V CDR1 and CDR2: SGHVS, FNYEAQ. V lost 5 bases to trimming and J lost 6 bases, with 11 bases between them. CDR3: CASSVQGSEQYF. For the CDR3, the DNA is TGTGCCAGCAGCGTACAGGGTTCCGAGCAGTACTTC.

This clone has only a few counts. V gene TRBV7-9 combines with J gene TRBJ1-1; unclear D gene. Germline V gene sequence: CDR1 SEHNR, CDR2 FQNEAQ (reference sequence). CDR3 length: 12 residues. The V gene lost 2 bases and the J gene lost 10 bases, with 11 bases spanning the gap. CDR3 in amino acids: CASSLTRNGAFF. The CDR3 coding sequence is TGTGCCAGCAGCTTAACGAGGAATGGAGCTTTCTTT.

The gene calls are TRBV6-6 and TRBJ1-1; 7 nucleotides agree with TRBD1. The CDR3 runs 14 residues. The germline gives CDR1 MNHNY, CDR2 SVGAGI (reference sequence). V shed 2 bases, J shed 2 bases, and the junction held 2 bases outside the gene matches. CDR3 DNA: TGTGCCAGCAGTTACCTAGGGGGCAACACTGAAGCTTTCTTT. Protein product: CASSYLGGNTEAFF.

This clone was recorded once. This chain joins TRBV5-4 and TRBJ2-4, with D possibly TRBD2 on 7 matching bases. CDR3 length: 13 residues. Per the germline V gene, CDR1 is SGHNT and CDR2 is YYREEE (reference sequence). V lost 2 bases, J lost 8 bases, and 11 bases lay in between. The CDR3 spells CASSFAGAHIQYF. For the CDR3, the DNA is TGTGCCAGCAGCTTCGCGGGGGCACACATTCAGTACTTC.

The chain is built from TRBV5-1 and TRBJ1-6, with 8 bases lining up with TRBD1. Germline V gene sequence: CDR1 SGHRS, CDR2 YFSETQ. This CDR3 region has 15 residues. V lost 4 bases and J lost 5; bases outside the gene matches: 5. CDR3 coding DNA: TGCGCCAGCAGCGCCGGGACAGGCGATAATTCACCCCTCCACTTT. It is translated as CASSAGTGDNSPLHF.

The rearrangement joins TRBV4-2 to TRBJ2-3; 13 bases fit TRBD2. The V gene end was trimmed by 3 bases and the J gene end by 3 bases; junction bases not matched to a gene: 3. The CDR3 sequence is 16 residues long. The germline V gene has CDR1 LGHNA and CDR2 YNFKEQ. The CDR3 nucleotides read TGTGCCAGCAGCCAGGAACTAGCGGGAGGGACAGATACGCAGTATTTT. Translated, it gives CASSQELAGGTDTQYF.

The V and J genes are TRBV4-1 and TRBJ2-5, with D possibly TRBD1 on 5 matching bases. Trimming removed 1 base from V and 5 bases from J, with 14 bases in between. The CDR3 is 15 amino acids. Germline V gene sequence: CDR1 MGHRA, CDR2 YSYEKL. The CDR3 nucleotides read TGCGCCAGCAGCCAAGGCAGGGAAGGGATGGAGACCCAGTACTTC. Residues: CASSQGREGMETQYF.

The chain carries TRBV6-6 and TRBJ2-7; perhaps TRBD1 as D (5 bases). This CDR3 has 13 amino acids. The germline CDR1 and CDR2 sequences are MNHNY and SVGAGI (reference sequence). V was clipped by 6 bases and J by 0 bases, with 9 bases between them. The CDR3 nucleotides are TGTGCCAGCAGACACCAGGGCTCCTACGAGCAGTACGTC. It yields the protein CASRHQGSYEQYV.

This clone has more than one count but fewer than ten. The V call is TRBV6-1, the J call TRBJ1-5; 9 nucleotides agree with TRBD1. V trimming: 7 bases; J trimming: 3 bases; junction bases outside the gene matches: 7. Germline assignment: CDR1 MNHNS and CDR2 SASEGT. The CDR3 runs to 15 residues. The CDR3 DNA reads TGTGCCAGCATTCGACAGGGGGTCCCCAATCAGCCCCAGCATTTT. Its protein is CASIRQGVPNQPQHF.

The V and J genes are TRBV30 and TRBJ2-7; D may correspond to TRBD1 or TRBD2 (5 bases each). This CDR3 contains 14 residues. Trimming pared 4 bases from V and 6 bases from J, leaving 19 bases between. Looked up from germline, CDR1 is GTSNPN and CDR2 is SVGIG (reference sequence). CDR3 DNA: TGTGCCTGGAAACAGGTAGGAATCGCGGGCGAGCAGTACTTC. Its translation is CAWKQVGIAGEQYF.

The gene calls are TRBV13 and TRBJ2-3, with 11 bases lining up with TRBD2. Germline V gives CDR1 PRHDT, CDR2 FYEKMQ (reference sequence). Trimming at V came to 2 bases and at J to 0 bases, leaving 4 bases not matched to a gene. The CDR3 length is 17 residues. Here the CDR3 reads CASSLILAGVSTDTQYF. The CDR3 DNA follows: TGTGCCAGCAGCTTAATACTAGCGGGAGTTAGCACAGATACGCAGTATTTT.

This chain's CDR3 is CASSNLVVGGNQPQHF. The CDR3 bases are TGTGCCAGCAGCAACTTAGTGGTAGGGGGCAATCAGCCCCAGCATTTT. The genes are TRBV7-2 and TRBJ1-5, with D possibly TRBD1 on 5 matching bases. Trimming left V 5 bases short and J 2 bases short, with 16 bases between. Germline CDR1 is SGHTA and CDR2 is FQGNSA. The CDR3 runs 16 residues.

This chain uses TRBV7-8 with TRBJ2-5; the match to TRBD1 covers 7 bases. After removal of 4 bases from V and 1 base from J, the junction contained 3 bases not matched to a gene. CDR1 and CDR2 (germline): SGHVS, FQNEAQ. The CDR3 runs 14 residues. This CDR3 reads CASSSGQVQETQYF. The CDR3 nucleotides are TGTGCCAGCAGCTCCGGACAGGTCCAAGAGACCCAGTACTTC.

The rearrangement links TRBV4-2 to TRBJ2-1, with 9 bases fitting TRBD2. V shed 6 bases, J shed 3 bases, and the junction held 21 bases outside the gene matches. CDR3 length equals 20 residues. The germline gives CDR1 LGHNA, CDR2 YNFKEQ. The CDR3 DNA follows: TGTGCCAGCAGACACAAGACCATAGCGGGGGCGACTCAGGACTACAATGAGCAGTTCTTC. Residues: CASRHKTIAGATQDYNEQFF.